This TCR beta chain was recorded in a study of shared clonotypes between healthy human individuals. The V end was cut by 7 bases, the J end by 2 bases, with 15 bases between. CDR3 length equals 15 residues. Germline values: CDR1 LNHDA, CDR2 SQIVND (reference sequence). Method: immunoSEQ multiplex PCR; TCRdb's copy keeps in-frame clones and lacks some. The profile shows about 1 million clones, about 70% of them singletons. The source material was memory CD4+ T cells sorted from blood. Subset given: CD45RA-negative fraction. This receptor was identified in a man aged 18 to 29 in good health. This chain joins TRBV19 and TRBJ1-5; D uncertain. CDR3 sequence reads: CASKPVQLGNQPQHF. In DNA form, the CDR3 reads TGTGCCAGTAAGCCGGTACAATTAGGCAATCAGCCCCAGCATTTT.